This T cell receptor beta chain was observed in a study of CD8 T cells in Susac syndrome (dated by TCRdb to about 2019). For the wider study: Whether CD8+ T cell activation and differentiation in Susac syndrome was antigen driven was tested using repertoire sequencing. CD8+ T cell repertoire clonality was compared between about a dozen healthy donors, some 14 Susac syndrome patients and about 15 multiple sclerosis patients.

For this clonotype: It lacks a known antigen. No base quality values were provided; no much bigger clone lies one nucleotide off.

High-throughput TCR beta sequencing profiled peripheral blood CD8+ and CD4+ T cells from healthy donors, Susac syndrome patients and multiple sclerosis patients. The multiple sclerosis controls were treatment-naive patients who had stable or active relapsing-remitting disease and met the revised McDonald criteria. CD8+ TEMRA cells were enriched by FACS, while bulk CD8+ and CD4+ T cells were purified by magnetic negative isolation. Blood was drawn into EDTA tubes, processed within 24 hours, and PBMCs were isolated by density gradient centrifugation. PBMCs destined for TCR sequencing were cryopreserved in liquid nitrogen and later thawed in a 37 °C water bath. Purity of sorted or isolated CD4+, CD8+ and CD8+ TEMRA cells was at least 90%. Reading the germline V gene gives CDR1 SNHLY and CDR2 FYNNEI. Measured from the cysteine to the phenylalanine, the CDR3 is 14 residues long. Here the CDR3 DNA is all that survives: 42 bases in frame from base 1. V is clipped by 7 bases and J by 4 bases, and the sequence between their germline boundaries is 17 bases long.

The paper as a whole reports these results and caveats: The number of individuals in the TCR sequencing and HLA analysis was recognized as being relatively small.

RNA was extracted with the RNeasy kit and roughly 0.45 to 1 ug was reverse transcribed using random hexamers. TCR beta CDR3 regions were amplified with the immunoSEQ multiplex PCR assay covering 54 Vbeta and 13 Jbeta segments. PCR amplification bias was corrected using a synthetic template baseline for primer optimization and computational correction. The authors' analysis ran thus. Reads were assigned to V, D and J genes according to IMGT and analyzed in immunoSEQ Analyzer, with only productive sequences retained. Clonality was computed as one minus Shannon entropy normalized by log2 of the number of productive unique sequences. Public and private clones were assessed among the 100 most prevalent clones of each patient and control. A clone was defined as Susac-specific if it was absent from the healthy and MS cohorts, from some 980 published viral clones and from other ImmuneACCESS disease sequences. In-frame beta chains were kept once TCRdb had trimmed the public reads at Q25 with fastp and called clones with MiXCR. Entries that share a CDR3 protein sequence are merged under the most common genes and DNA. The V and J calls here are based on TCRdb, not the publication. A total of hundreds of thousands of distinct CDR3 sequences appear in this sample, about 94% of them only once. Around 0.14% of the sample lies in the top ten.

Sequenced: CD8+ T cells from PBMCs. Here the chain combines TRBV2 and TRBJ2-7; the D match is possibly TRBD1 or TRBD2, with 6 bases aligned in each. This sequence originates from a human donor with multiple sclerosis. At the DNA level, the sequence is TGTGCCAGCACCGAGGGGGGATCTCATTACGAGCAGTACTTC. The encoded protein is CASTEGGSHYEQYF.